One T cell receptor beta chain is described in this entry. This clonotype has more than one count but fewer than ten. Its cognate antigen has yet to be identified. No base-level quality is on record; no much larger clone is a single base apart. Sequences DFQATT (CDR1) and SNEGSKA (CDR2) are obtained from the germline V gene (reference sequence). V loses 2 bases at its end and J loses 2 bases; junction bases beyond the gene matches: 5. The CDR3 runs 14 residues from the cysteine to the phenylalanine. The sequence is cut down to CDR3 DNA, 42 bases in frame from base 1. This record comes from a study of glioma-infiltrating T cells (dated by TCRdb to 2015 to 2016). Looking at the study overall: The low-grade gliomas were WHO grade II oligodendrogliomas or astrocytomas, while the glioblastomas were WHO grade IV tumors sampled at initial diagnosis rather than at recurrent diagnosis. Sequencing coverage of roughly 4.5- to 11-fold of some 1.1 million peripheral T cells was targeted for blood libraries. Before surgery, glioma patients were given dexamethasone for six or fewer days. The paired cohort was made up of three low-grade glioma patients, several primary glioblastoma patients and three non-glioma patients who contributed non-neoplastic brain tissue. TCR alpha- and beta-chain repertoires were sequenced from glioma tissue, non-neoplastic brain tissue and matched peripheral blood mononuclear cells. To gauge divergence between tissue and blood T-cell populations, every tissue-infiltrating repertoire was compared against the peripheral blood repertoire from the same patient. The paper as a whole reports these results and caveats: A signature set of shared blood CDR3 motifs marked patients with low tissue-blood divergence and was depleted in highly divergent patients. In non-neoplastic patients, VJ-independent divergence between tissue and blood fell below expectation, whereas in all gliomas, and especially in low-grade gliomas, the divergence rose above expectation. Very few CDR3 sequences were found to be shared between tissue and blood, and this scarcity was attributed to high CDR3 diversity and limited sampling. Group comparisons were based on small numbers of patients: three non-neoplastic, three low-grade glioma and 7 to 9 glioblastoma patients.

Surgical brain or tumor specimens were cryofrozen in liquid nitrogen immediately after resection, and peripheral blood cells were collected concurrently. TCR alpha and beta CDR3 regions were amplified with the iRepertoire nested amplicon-rescue multiplex PCR (arm-PCR) platform from RNA. One-step reverse transcription and amplification used about 85-400 ng of tissue mRNA or PBMC total RNA as input. Following bead purification, Illumina adapters were added by a secondary multiplex PCR, and libraries between 200 and 400 bp were gel-purified. The libraries contained internal 6-nucleotide barcodes that were used for demultiplexing. Libraries were sequenced on an Illumina MiSeq with 2x220 or 2x250 nucleotide paired-end reads. From the authors' description of their analysis: Paired reads were merged using FLASH 1.2.11 and were aligned to the GRCh37 human genome using BWA-MEM, after which TRA and TRB reads were extracted. V and J assignment used an IMGT-derived reference of cassette sequences and CDR3 motifs that included pseudogenes. Three-frame translation of reads was performed, and productive CDR3s were defined as those with a C...FGXG motif and no stop codons. A clonotype was defined as a unique combination of a V-J cassette pair and a CDR3 amino acid sequence. Reads were filtered by Hamming distance, thresholded by each sample's sequence error rate in mapped regions. TCRdb took the public reads, trimmed them with fastp at Q25, ran MiXCR for clone calling and kept in-frame beta chains. Rows matching on CDR3 protein sequence are summarized as one entry with the most common DNA and genes. The V and J calls, along with clone size, are taken from TCRdb and not from the paper's own processing. The sample yields 300,000 to 450,000 distinct CDR3 sequences; around 38% were counted once. The ten most abundant clones make up more than 10% of the sample.

The TCR was taken from a human donor with low-grade glioma or glioblastoma, undergoing nonglioma brain surgery, or in good health (not recorded which). The sample consisted of glioma tissue, nonneoplastic brain tissue, or PBMCs (not recorded which). Recombination linked TRBV20-1 to TRBJ2-7, and TRBD1 aligns with 8 junction nucleotides. The base sequence is TGCAGTGCTAGAACCGGGACAGGCACCTACGAGCAGTACTTC. This is translated as CSARTGTGTYEQYF.